The 16 T cell receptor beta chains given below trace back to one sample, sequenced in a study of control samples from healthy donors and cancer patients. The data were produced by immunoSEQ multiplex PCR, yet TCRdb's version contains in-frame clones alone and is incomplete. The sample has 100,000 or so clones; more than 75% are singletons. Sequenced: blood. The receptors stem from a woman aged 60-75 years in good health.

On this clone: This sample includes further DNA sequences coding for the same CDR3. The rearrangement links TRBV6-2 or TRBV6-3 to TRBJ2-7, with D unresolved. The CDR3 contains 11 residues. Germline CDR1 and CDR2: MNHEY and SVGEGT. Trimming shortened V by 4 bases and J by 2 bases, and 3 bases separated the two germline ends. CDR3 sequence (DNA): TGTGCCAGCAGTTCCACCTACGAGCAGTACTTC. This encodes CASSSTYEQYF.

The gene calls are TRBV6-4 and TRBJ1-2, with a tentative D call TRBD1 (5 bases). This CDR3 comprises 15 residues. From germline, CDR1 is MRHNA and CDR2 SNTAGT. The V end was cut by 9 bases, the J end by 4 bases, with 21 bases between. CDR3 residues: CARVGQGEAGYGYTF. The CDR3, as DNA: TGTGCCAGGGTGGGGCAGGGAGAGGCGGGCTATGGCTACACCTTC.

The chain joins TRBV4-1 to TRBJ1-2; D not resolved. The CDR3 runs 11 residues. V was pared by 1 base and J by 11 bases, with 8 bases between. Germline V gene data show CDR1 as MGHRA and CDR2 as YSYEKL. The CDR3 coding sequence is TGCGCCAGCAGCCAAGGCAGAGGGTACACCTTC. This gives the protein CASSQGRGYTF.

This clone was recorded only once. The rearrangement joins TRBV10-3 to TRBJ2-3; the match to TRBD2 covers 8 bases. The CDR3 runs to 13 residues. The trim removed 7 bases at V and 1 base at J, leaving 1 base unmatched. Germline assignment: CDR1 ENHRY and CDR2 SYGVKD. In DNA, the CDR3 is TGTGCCATCATGACTAGCGGCACAGATACGCAGTATTTT. This codes for CAIMTSGTDTQYF.

The rearrangement uses TRBV18 and TRBJ1-5; 9 nucleotides agree with TRBD1. This CDR3 has 15 residues. V shed 3 bases, J shed 6 bases, and the junction held 6 bases outside the gene matches. CDR1 KGHSH and CDR2 LQKENI come from the germline V gene. Here the CDR3 reads CASSPTTGGGQPQHF. CDR3 sequence (DNA): TGTGCCAGCTCACCCACCACAGGGGGCGGTCAGCCCCAGCATTTT.

This chain uses TRBV3-1 (or the pseudogene TRBV3-2) with TRBJ1-2, with D possibly matching TRBD1 (5 bases). The CDR3 is 12 amino acids. The germline V gene has CDR1 LGHDT and CDR2 YNNKEL (reference sequence). V was trimmed by 5 bases and J by 5 bases, leaving 9 bases between them. The CDR3 here is CASSYQGYGYTF. CDR3 in DNA: TGTGCCAGCAGCTACCAGGGATATGGCTACACCTTC.

This clone was seen a single time. CDR3 sequence (DNA): TGTGCCTCTGCACCGGGACAGATTAATGAAAAACTGTTTTTT. Its protein is CASAPGQINEKLFF. This chain uses TRBV10-3 with TRBJ1-4; 7 bases map to TRBD1. J lost 4 bases, V lost 11 bases, and 10 bases had no gene match. Germline V CDR1 and CDR2: ENHRY, SYGVKD. There are 14 residues in the CDR3.

The CDR3 loop reads CASSSSGGRGTQYF. CDR3 coding DNA: TGTGCCAGCAGTTCTAGCGGCGGGAGGGGGACCCAGTACTTC. The V gene is TRBV27, the J gene TRBJ2-5; 9 bases fit TRBD2. The V and J ends lost 4 bases and 7 bases, in that order; junction bases with no gene match: 7. This CDR3 has 14 residues. Per the germline V gene, CDR1 is MNHEY and CDR2 is SMNVEV (reference sequence).

This clone was seen a single time. This chain connects TRBV29-1 to TRBJ2-1; TRBD2 agrees at 9 bases. The germline CDR1 and CDR2 sequences are SQVTM and ANQGSEA. This CDR3 has 16 residues. Losses at the gene ends were 1 base for V and 4 bases for J; bases not matched to a gene: 8. This CDR3 reads CSVEVMASGAYNEQFF. CDR3 nucleotides: TGCAGCGTTGAAGTTATGGCTAGCGGGGCTTACAATGAGCAGTTCTTC.

This chain uses TRBV12-3 or TRBV12-4 with TRBJ1-2, with D possibly being TRBD1 (6 bases). The CDR3 has 13 amino acids. The V and J ends lost 3 bases and 4 bases respectively, with 9 bases between them. CDR3 in amino acids: CASSLGTIYGYTF. The CDR3 DNA is TGTGCCAGCAGTTTGGGGACAATCTATGGCTACACCTTC.

The J gene is TRBJ1-3, the V gene TRBV6-5; D uncertain. The germline V gene encodes CDR1 MNHEY and CDR2 SVGAGI. The CDR3 sequence is 13 residues long. Trimming removed 10 bases at V and 4 bases at J, with 14 bases between. The CDR3 sequence is CATNPGRGNTIYF. CDR3 bases: TGTGCCACCAACCCGGGCCGAGGAAACACCATATATTTT.

This clone was seen once. V is TRBV19 and J is TRBJ2-2, with a possible D match to TRBD2 (6 bases). The germline V gene encodes CDR1 LNHDA and CDR2 SQIVND (reference sequence). This CDR3 spans 14 amino acids. V was pared by 5 bases and J by 4 bases, with 11 bases between. CDR3 region: CASSLRGGTGELFF. The CDR3 region has the DNA TGTGCCAGTAGTCTGCGGGGCGGCACCGGGGAGCTGTTTTTT.

This chain joins TRBV20-1 and TRBJ2-1, with TRBD2 matching 12 bases. Looked up from germline, CDR1 is DFQATT and CDR2 is SNEGSKA (reference sequence). J gave up 10 bases and V 3 bases, and 10 bases lay outside the gene matches. The CDR3 loop spans 15 amino acids. The CDR3 DNA sequence: TGCAGTGCTAGTAAGGCCCTAGCGGGGGGGAAGGAGCAGTTCTTC. This sequence encodes CSASKALAGGKEQFF.

The chain has TRBV24-1 and TRBJ1-2; D possibly corresponds to TRBD1 (6 bases). Trimming took 4 bases from V and 4 from J, leaving 18 bases between them. Per the germline V gene, CDR1 is KGHDR and CDR2 is SFDVKD. The CDR3 covers 16 residues. CDR3 residues: CATSEGGTLGIYGYTF. CDR3 DNA sequence: TGTGCCACCAGTGAGGGCGGGACACTAGGGATCTATGGCTACACCTTC.

CDR3 amino acids: CASSTQGNTGELFF. For the CDR3, the DNA is TGTGCCAGCAGTACACAGGGGAACACCGGGGAGCTGTTTTTT. This chain connects TRBV6-5 to TRBJ2-2, with D possibly being TRBD1 (6 bases). This CDR3 is 14 amino acids long. CDR1 MNHEY and CDR2 SVGAGI come from the germline V gene. V gave up 5 bases and J gave up 1 base, with 8 bases separating them.

The V call is TRBV4-1, the J call TRBJ1-5; 8 nucleotides line up with TRBD1. Germline CDR1 MGHRA, CDR2 YSYEKL. V shed 4 bases and J 2 bases; nucleotides not matched to a gene: 4. The CDR3 is 15 amino acids. The CDR3, as DNA: TGCGCCAGCAGCCTCGGACAGGGAGGCAATCAGCCCCAGCATTTT. Its protein product is CASSLGQGGNQPQHF.